The next 12 T cell receptor beta chains were all read from a single sample in a study of beta chain features in type 1 diabetes. Findings of the study overall: Researchers report that Type 1 diabetes patients had moderately but significantly shorter TCRB CDR3s across all four CD4+ subsets.

Expressed TCRB transcripts got sequenced, as all isolated RNA was reverse transcribed. Generated by immunoSEQ multiplex PCR, the TCRdb table keeps only in-frame clones and is missing some. The table lists some 370,000 clones, around a tenth of them singletons. What these receptors recognize is not known. Sequenced input: central memory CD4+ T cells from blood. The source is a man aged 25 to 40 with type 1 diabetes.

The CDR3 loop is CASSLVGLAFEQFF. The DNA for the CDR3 is TGTGCCAGCAGCTTAGTGGGACTAGCTTTCGAGCAGTTCTTC. The V call is TRBV7-8, the J call TRBJ2-1, with TRBD2 matching over 9 bases. The V segment lost 1 base and the J segment 10 bases; nucleotides outside the gene matches: 5. Germline CDR1 SGHVS, CDR2 FQNEAQ. The CDR3 length is 14 residues.

This clone was observed a few times. V gene TRBV6-9 combines with J gene TRBJ2-5; weak D call: TRBD2 (6 bases). The CDR3 consists of 14 residues. The germline CDR1 and CDR2 sequences are MNHGY and SVAAGI. Trimming shortened V by 9 bases and J by 1 base, and 15 bases separated the two germline ends. The CDR3, as DNA: TGTGCCAGGGAATTAGCGGCCATCCAAGAGACCCAGTACTTC. This codes for CARELAAIQETQYF.

This clone has just a few counts. The rearrangement links TRBV7-3 to TRBJ2-7; 11 bases line up with TRBD1. This CDR3 spans 13 amino acids. J gave up 6 bases and V 5 bases, and 3 bases lay outside the gene matches. Germline CDR1 is SGHTA and CDR2 is FQGTGA. This CDR3 is CASSPGQGGEQYF. The DNA for the CDR3 is TGTGCCAGCAGCCCGGGACAGGGGGGCGAGCAGTACTTC.

Concerning this clone: This clone may be a read error of a much larger clone one base away. The same CDR3 is also encoded by other DNA sequences in this sample. The J gene is TRBJ2-5, the V gene TRBV7-2; 8 nucleotides match TRBD2. The germline gives CDR1 SGHTA, CDR2 FQGNSA. The CDR3 extends over 13 amino acids. The V gene end was trimmed by 5 bases and the J gene end by 3 bases; junction bases not matched to a gene: 2. CDR3 sequence: CASSLTSEETQYF. In DNA form, the CDR3 reads TGTGCCAGCAGCCTGACTAGCGAAGAGACCCAGTACTTC.

This clone was picked up a small number of times. V gene TRBV7-6 combines with J gene TRBJ2-6; TRBD1 is a possible D gene (6 bases). The V end was cut by 3 bases, the J end by 2 bases, with 23 bases between. The germline V gene encodes CDR1 SGHVS and CDR2 FNYEAQ. This CDR3 comprises 20 residues. For the CDR3, the DNA is TGTGCCAGCAGCTTGATCGTCACAGGGAATACCCATACTGGGGCCAACGTCCTGACTTTC. Its protein is CASSLIVTGNTHTGANVLTF.

This clone was seen a few times. This sequence joins TRBV5-1 and TRBJ2-5, with 12 bases fitting TRBD2. Germline CDR1 and CDR2: SGHRS and YFSETQ. The CDR3 runs 16 residues. V was clipped by 5 bases and J by 1 base; unmatched bases: 6. CDR3 in amino acids: CASRFGLAGSQETQYF. The CDR3 nucleotides read TGCGCCAGCAGGTTCGGACTAGCGGGATCCCAAGAGACCCAGTACTTC.

V usage is TRBV6-1 and J usage is TRBJ2-1; possible D gene TRBD2, 5 bases. The CDR3 contains 14 residues. Per the germline V gene, CDR1 is MNHNS and CDR2 is SASEGT. The V gene lost 5 bases and the J gene lost 8 bases, with 16 bases spanning the gap. CDR3 in amino acids: CASSLRGDVDEQFF. CDR3 nucleotides: TGTGCCAGCAGTCTCCGGGGTGATGTGGATGAGCAGTTCTTC.

The V gene is TRBV19, the J gene TRBJ2-2; D unresolved. The CDR3 is 16 amino acids. Germline CDR1 LNHDA, CDR2 SQIVND (reference sequence). Trimming stripped 0 bases from V and 2 bases from J, with 10 bases between. CDR3 nucleotides: TGTGCCAGTAGTATAGAAGACGGGTATAACACCGGGGAGCTGTTTTTT. Protein product: CASSIEDGYNTGELFF.

Only a few counts were recorded for this clone. The gene calls are TRBV27 and TRBJ1-1; TRBD1 might be the D (5 bases). The length of the CDR3 is 15 residues. The V end was cut by 0 bases, the J end by 1 base, with 9 bases between. Germline CDR1 MNHEY, CDR2 SMNVEV (reference sequence). The CDR3 bases are TGTGCCAGCAGTTTATCGGCAGGGCGGAACACTGAAGCTTTCTTT. Translation: CASSLSAGRNTEAFF.

This clone was detected many times. The rearrangement joins TRBV10-1 to TRBJ2-1, with 13 bases that match TRBD2. Germline values: CDR1 WNHNN, CDR2 SYGVQD (reference sequence). The CDR3 has 15 residues. The V gene end was trimmed by 6 bases and the J gene end by 5 bases; junction bases not matched to a gene: 4. This CDR3 reads CASSGGTSGNNEQFF. CDR3 in DNA: TGCGCCAGCAGCGGGGGGACTAGCGGGAACAATGAGCAGTTCTTC.

The table lists this clone with a few counts. The J gene is TRBJ2-3, the V gene TRBV6-1, with 7 positions matching TRBD2. Germline trimming cut 7 bases from V and 4 bases from J; bases unmatched to any gene: 8. This CDR3 is 14 amino acids long. Germline V CDR1 and CDR2: MNHNS, SASEGT. The CDR3 here is CASNPSAGSDTQYF. The CDR3 coding sequence is TGTGCCAGCAACCCCTCAGCGGGGTCAGATACGCAGTATTTT.

The J gene is TRBJ2-7, the V gene TRBV6-1; D is unclear. This CDR3 spans 11 amino acids. V gave up 7 bases and J gave up 2 bases, with 6 bases separating them. The germline CDR1 and CDR2 sequences are MNHNS and SASEGT. CDR3: CASTDAYEQYF. The CDR3 bases are TGTGCCAGCACAGATGCCTACGAGCAGTACTTC.